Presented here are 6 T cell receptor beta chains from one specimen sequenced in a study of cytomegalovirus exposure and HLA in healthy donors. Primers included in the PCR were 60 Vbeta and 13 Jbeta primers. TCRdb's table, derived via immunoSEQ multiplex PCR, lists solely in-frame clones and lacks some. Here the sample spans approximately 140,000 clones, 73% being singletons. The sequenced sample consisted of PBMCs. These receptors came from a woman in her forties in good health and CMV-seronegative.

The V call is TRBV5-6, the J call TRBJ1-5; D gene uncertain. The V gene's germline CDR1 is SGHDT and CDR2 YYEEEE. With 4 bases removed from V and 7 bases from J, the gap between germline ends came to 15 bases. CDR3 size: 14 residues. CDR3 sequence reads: CASSVGQNAQPQHF. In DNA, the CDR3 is TGTGCCAGCAGCGTTGGCCAAAACGCCCAGCCCCAGCATTTT. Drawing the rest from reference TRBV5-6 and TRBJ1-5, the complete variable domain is DAGVTQSPTHLIKTRGQQVTLRCSPKSGHDTVSWYQQALGQGPQFIFQYYEEEERQRGNFPDRFSGHQFPNYSSELNVNALLLGDSALYLCASSVGQNAQPQHFGDGTRLSIL.

This CDR3 is CASRLGGAGSPLHF. The DNA for the CDR3 is TGTGCCAGCAGACTGGGGGGGGCAGGGTCACCCCTCCACTTT. The chain couples TRBV5-6 to TRBJ1-6; D possibly corresponds to TRBD1 (6 bases). In germline, CDR1 is SGHDT, CDR2 YYEEEE. The CDR3 spans 14 residues. V gave up 5 bases and J gave up 10 bases, with 16 bases separating them.

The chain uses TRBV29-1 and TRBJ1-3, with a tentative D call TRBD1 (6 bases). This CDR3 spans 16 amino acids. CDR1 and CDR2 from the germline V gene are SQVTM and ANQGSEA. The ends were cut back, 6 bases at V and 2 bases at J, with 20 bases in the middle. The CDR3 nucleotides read TGCAGCGTCCTGACTGGGTCCTGGACAGCTGGAAACACCATATATTTT. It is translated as CSVLTGSWTAGNTIYF.

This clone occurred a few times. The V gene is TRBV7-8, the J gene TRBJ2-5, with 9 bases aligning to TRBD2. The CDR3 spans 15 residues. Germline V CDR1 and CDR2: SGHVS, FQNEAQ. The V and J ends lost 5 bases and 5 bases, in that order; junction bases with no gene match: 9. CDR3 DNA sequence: TGTGCCAGCAGCCCTTCTGCTCTAGCGGGGGAGACCCAGTACTTC. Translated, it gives CASSPSALAGETQYF.

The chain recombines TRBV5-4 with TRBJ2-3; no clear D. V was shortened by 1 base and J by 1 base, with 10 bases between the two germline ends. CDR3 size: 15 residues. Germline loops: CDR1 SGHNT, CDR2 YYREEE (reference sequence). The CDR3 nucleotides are TGTGCCAGCAGCTTGTCTCCATCAGGCACAGATACGCAGTATTTT. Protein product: CASSLSPSGTDTQYF.

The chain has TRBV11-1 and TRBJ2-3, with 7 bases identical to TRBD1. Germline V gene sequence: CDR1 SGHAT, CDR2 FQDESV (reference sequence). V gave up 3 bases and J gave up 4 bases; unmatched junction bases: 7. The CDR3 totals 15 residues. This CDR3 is CASSFKGARSDTQYF. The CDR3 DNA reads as TGTGCCAGCAGCTTCAAGGGGGCAAGATCAGATACGCAGTATTTT.